The 18 T cell receptor beta chains listed next were all sequenced from one sample in a study of radiotherapy plus CTLA-4 blockade in lung cancer. Repertoires were generated with immunoSEQ multiplex PCR, while TCRdb's copy carries only in-frame clones and drops some. This table holds 70,000 to 95,000 clones, around 86% found once. Sequences were derived from peripheral blood, sampled from a patient treated with radiotherapy plus ipilimumab. These receptors all stem from a human donor with non-small cell lung cancer that progressed on radiotherapy plus ipilimumab.

This clone was seen more than once but under ten times. The chain recombines TRBV28 with TRBJ1-3; 7 bases map to TRBD1. J gave up 1 base and V 3 bases, and 12 bases lay outside the gene matches. CDR1 is MDHEN, CDR2 SYDVKM, per germline. The CDR3 extends over 18 amino acids. The CDR3 loop reads CASSFSARGQWSGNTIYF. Written as DNA, the CDR3 is TGTGCCAGCAGTTTCTCGGCGCGGGGACAGTGGTCTGGAAACACCATATATTTT.

The rearrangement joins TRBV7-2 to TRBJ2-7, with D perhaps matching TRBD1 (5 bases). Germline CDR1 is SGHTA and CDR2 is FQGNSA. V was pared by 4 bases and J by 2 bases, with 6 bases between. The length of the CDR3 is 12 residues. CDR3 region: CASSSQAYEQYF. Here the CDR3 DNA reads TGTGCCAGCAGCTCACAGGCCTACGAGCAGTACTTC.

This clone was counted a single time. The chain combines TRBV6-6 with TRBJ2-5, with a weak D call TRBD2 (6 bases). The germline CDR1 and CDR2 sequences are MNHNY and SVGAGI (reference sequence). The CDR3 sequence is 15 residues long. Trimming removed 0 bases at V and 6 bases at J, with 14 bases between. Here the CDR3 DNA reads TGTGCCAGCAGTTACTCGATGAGTAGCGGAAAGACCCAGTACTTC. Amino acids: CASSYSMSSGKTQYF.

This clone has just one count. The gene calls are TRBV11-2 and TRBJ1-1; no clear D gene. V was clipped by 1 base and J by 3 bases, with 9 bases between them. Germline V gene lookup returns CDR1 SGHAT and CDR2 FQNNGV. The CDR3 is made up of 14 amino acids. The CDR3 region is CASSLGYSYTEAFF. CDR3 DNA sequence: TGTGCCAGCAGCTTAGGGTACAGTTACACTGAAGCTTTCTTT.

This rearrangement joins TRBV7-6 to TRBJ1-3; the match to TRBD1 covers 9 bases. J was trimmed by 2 bases and V by 5 bases; bases with no gene match: 7. There are 16 residues in the CDR3. Germline CDR1 SGHVS, CDR2 FNYEAQ. CDR3 in DNA: TGTGCCAGCAGCATCACAGGGGGCACAGCTGGAAACACCATATATTTT. It codes for CASSITGGTAGNTIYF. Full variable domain (remainder filled in from reference TRBV7-6 and TRBJ1-3): GAGVSQSPRYKVTKRGQDVALRCDPISGHVSLYWYRQALGQGPEFLTYFNYEAQQDKSGLPNDRFSAERPEGSISTLTIQRTEQRDSAMYRCASSITGGTAGNTIYFGEGSWLTVV.

The rearrangement uses TRBV7-2 and TRBJ2-2; D possibly corresponds to TRBD2 (5 bases). With 5 bases removed from V and 4 bases from J, the gap between germline ends came to 11 bases. The germline gives CDR1 SGHTA, CDR2 FQGNSA. This CDR3 comprises 14 residues. CDR3 loop: CASSPYAGTGELFF. The CDR3 DNA reads TGTGCCAGCAGCCCCTACGCGGGCACCGGGGAGCTGTTTTTT.

The genes are TRBV5-1 and TRBJ2-6; TRBD1 matches at 7 bases. The CDR3 has 17 amino acids. V gave up 4 bases and J gave up 3 bases; unmatched junction bases: 10. Germline assignment: CDR1 SGHRS and CDR2 YFSETQ. The chain's CDR3 is CASSLGSTGFGANVLTF. DNA of the CDR3: TGCGCCAGCAGCCTAGGATCGACAGGGTTTGGGGCCAACGTCCTGACTTTC.

The rearrangement uses TRBV4-3 and TRBJ1-1; no clear D gene. The germline V and J ends were trimmed by 2 bases and 7 bases, with 11 bases remaining between them. The CDR3 loop spans 13 amino acids. Per the germline V gene, CDR1 is LGHNA and CDR2 is YSLEER. The CDR3 is CASSQQGVHEAFF. CDR3 coding DNA: TGCGCCAGCAGCCAACAAGGTGTACATGAAGCTTTCTTT.

This clone was picked up a small number of times. The genes are TRBV27 and TRBJ1-2; D is unresolved. The CDR3 is made up of 13 amino acids. Germline V gene sequence: CDR1 MNHEY, CDR2 SMNVEV (reference sequence). The V end was cut by 4 bases, the J end by 0 bases, with 6 bases between. CDR3: CASSYASNYGYTF. The CDR3 bases are TGTGCCAGCAGTTATGCCTCTAACTATGGCTACACCTTC.

The CDR3 sequence is CASSVEQEKYGYTF. The CDR3 DNA follows: TGTGCCAGCAGCGTAGAACAGGAGAAGTATGGCTACACCTTC. The genes are TRBV9 and TRBJ1-2; weak D call: TRBD1 (5 bases). Trimming stripped 0 bases from V and 5 bases from J, with 11 bases between. In germline, CDR1 is SGDLS, CDR2 YYNGEE. CDR3 length equals 14 residues.

This clone appeared once. This chain joins TRBV7-9 and TRBJ2-3; perhaps TRBD1 as D (6 bases). The V gene's germline CDR1 is SEHNR and CDR2 FQNEAQ (reference sequence). Trimming stripped 5 bases from V and 6 bases from J, with 6 bases between. This CDR3 has 11 residues. The CDR3 nucleotides are TGTGCCAGCAGCCAGGGGGATACGCAGTATTTT. This sequence encodes CASSQGDTQYF.

This chain joins TRBV7-2 and TRBJ2-1; D uncertain. CDR1 is SGHTA and CDR2 is FQGNSA in the germline V gene. Trimming removed 1 base from V and 9 bases from J, with 7 bases in between. The CDR3 extends over 12 amino acids. The DNA for the CDR3 is TGTGCCAGCAGCTTAGAGATTGGTGAGCAGTTCTTC. This encodes CASSLEIGEQFF.

The chain carries TRBV28 and TRBJ1-6; D perhaps matches TRBD1 (6 bases). Germline-derived CDR1 and CDR2 are MDHEN and SYDVKM. The CDR3 covers 13 residues. Trimming removed 7 bases from V and 7 bases from J, with 11 bases in between. The CDR3 is CASKGHVNSPLHF. For the CDR3, the DNA is TGTGCCAGCAAGGGACACGTGAATTCACCCCTCCACTTT.

The rearrangement uses TRBV5-4 and TRBJ1-3; TRBD1 agrees at 7 bases. The CDR3 loop spans 15 amino acids. CDR1 and CDR2 from the germline V gene are SGHNT and YYREEE (reference sequence). V shed 2 bases and J 4 bases; nucleotides not matched to a gene: 6. CDR3 bases: TGTGCCAGCAGCTTCCAGGACAGGCCAGGAAACACCATATATTTT. This encodes CASSFQDRPGNTIYF.

The J gene is TRBJ1-1, the V gene TRBV19; tentatively, D is TRBD1 (6 bases). The germline CDR1 and CDR2 sequences are LNHDA and SQIVND (reference sequence). With 7 bases removed from V and 0 bases from J, the gap between germline ends came to 9 bases. The CDR3 is made up of 13 amino acids. The CDR3 loop is CASTRTVNTEAFF. CDR3 in DNA: TGTGCCAGTACCCGGACAGTGAACACTGAAGCTTTCTTT.

The chain joins TRBV4-3 to TRBJ1-5, with 9 bases lining up with TRBD1. With V trimmed by 3 bases and J by 2 bases, 2 bases remained unmatched. CDR1 LGHNA and CDR2 YSLEER come from the germline V gene. CDR3 length: 15 residues. The CDR3 DNA is TGCGCCAGCAGCCAGACAGGGGGTGGCAATCAGCCCCAGCATTTT. It is translated as CASSQTGGGNQPQHF.

The chain couples TRBV4-1 to TRBJ2-2; D remains ambiguous. This CDR3 has 16 amino acids. Trimming left V 4 bases short and J 6 bases short, with 18 bases between. Germline values: CDR1 MGHRA, CDR2 YSYEKL. DNA for the CDR3: TGCGCCAGCAGCCTAGCCCTGTGGGATCGCGCCGGGGAGCTGTTTTTT. Translated, it gives CASSLALWDRAGELFF.

The chain recombines TRBV5-6 with TRBJ2-7; 8 positions match TRBD1. CDR1 and CDR2 (germline): SGHDT, YYEEEE. The CDR3 extends over 15 amino acids. The V and J ends lost 0 bases and 3 bases, in that order; junction bases with no gene match: 5. CDR3 DNA sequence: TGTGCCAGCAGCTTGGGGTTTGGACAGGGCTACGAGCAGTACTTC. Its protein product is CASSLGFGQGYEQYF.